Sequencing of this TCR beta chain was carried out in a study of cytomegalovirus exposure and HLA in healthy donors. The CDR3 is 12 amino acids. Trimming left V 6 bases short and J 6 bases short, with 11 bases between. Germline V gene lookup returns CDR1 LNHDA and CDR2 SQIVND (reference sequence). Amplification used 60 Vbeta primers and 13 Jbeta primers. Sequencing used immunoSEQ multiplex PCR; TCRdb keeps in-frame clones, though not all of them. The data hold over 150,000 clones, with roughly 76% observed a single time. Healthy donors of bone marrow made up the group. This clonotype originated in a male donor in good health and CMV-seronegative. The rearrangement uses TRBV19 and TRBJ2-5; the D gene is possibly TRBD2 (6 bases). Sequenced material: PBMCs. In nucleotides, the CDR3 is TGTGCCAGTAGCGAGGCGGGGAAGACCCAGTACTTC. Encoded protein: CASSEAGKTQYF.